Only a few counts were recorded for the clone carrying this T cell receptor beta chain. Germline V gene sequence: CDR1 MDHEN, CDR2 SYDVKM. The CDR3 is 15 residues long. Trimming took 6 bases from V and 5 from J, leaving 20 bases between them. TCRdb fed the 5' RACE reads into MiXCR, producing one record per CDR3 protein. This sample has about 570,000 distinct CDR3 sequences, with just under 10% found just once. The entry originates in a study of identical twins. These data were also reused for a study on yellow fever vaccine responses in identical twins.

Sequencing used PBMCs. The sequence derives from a woman aged 18-29 years in good health. The V call is TRBV28, the J call TRBJ2-7; possible D gene TRBD1, 6 bases. In DNA form, the CDR3 reads TGTGCCAGCAGCCCCGGGACACTGAAACCCCACGAGCAGTACTTC. This codes for CASSPGTLKPHEQYF.